The 28 T cell receptor beta chains in this list originate from one sample, sequenced in a study of blood T cell repertoires in COVID-19. Generated by immunoSEQ multiplex PCR, the TCRdb table keeps only in-frame clones and is missing some. The repertoire holds some 350,000 clones, with 65% to 85% as singletons. The sample comprised peripheral blood. The receptor source for this set is a man aged 25 to 45 with active or convalescent COVID-19.

This clone was detected only a few times. The CDR3 bases are TGTGCCAGCACGTCGAACCCAGGGGACACTGAAGCTTTCTTT. It is translated as CASTSNPGDTEAFF. The chain recombines TRBV5-4 with TRBJ1-1, with D perhaps matching TRBD1 (6 bases). Germline CDR1 and CDR2: SGHNT and YYREEE (reference sequence). With 6 bases removed from V and 3 bases from J, the gap between germline ends came to 15 bases. The CDR3 has 14 amino acids.

This chain links TRBV7-8 with TRBJ1-4; no firm D call. The V end lost 2 bases, the J end lost 5 bases, and 6 bases lay between the germline ends. CDR3 length: 13 residues. Germline CDR1 reads SGHVS; CDR2 reads FQNEAQ. The CDR3 spells CASSLRQNEKLFF. CDR3 bases: TGTGCCAGCAGCTTAAGACAAAATGAAAAACTGTTTTTT.

At least ten counts were recorded for this clone. V is TRBV7-6 and J is TRBJ1-1, with D possibly matching TRBD1 (6 bases). Trimming left V 5 bases short and J 0 bases short, with 13 bases between. Per germline, CDR1 SGHVS and CDR2 FNYEAQ. This CDR3 has 15 amino acids. The CDR3 loop reads CASSPFQGMNTEAFF. The DNA for the CDR3 is TGTGCCAGCAGCCCCTTCCAGGGGATGAACACTGAAGCTTTCTTT.

Only a few counts were recorded for this clone. This chain uses TRBV18 with TRBJ1-1, with a possible D match to TRBD1 (5 bases). The germline gives CDR1 KGHSH, CDR2 LQKENI. With 6 bases removed from V and 3 bases from J, the gap between germline ends came to 17 bases. The CDR3 consists of 15 residues. The CDR3 here is CASSKAGGTHTEAFF. For the CDR3, the DNA is TGTGCCAGCTCCAAGGCCGGGGGAACGCACACTGAAGCTTTCTTT.

The chain links TRBV11-1 to TRBJ1-1; a possible D gene is TRBD1 (6 bases). V lost 0 bases and J 4 bases, leaving 15 bases between the germline ends. The CDR3 consists of 16 residues. Looked up from germline, CDR1 is SGHAT and CDR2 is FQDESV (reference sequence). The CDR3 region is CASSLAASGESTEAFF. The CDR3 nucleotides read TGTGCCAGCAGCTTAGCGGCCTCAGGGGAGAGCACTGAAGCTTTCTTT.

In DNA, the CDR3 is TGTGCCACCAGTGACCAAGCCGTGGAGACCCAGTACTTC. This gives the protein CATSDQAVETQYF. J is TRBJ2-5 and V is TRBV24-1; D is unresolved. V was clipped by 4 bases and J by 5 bases, with 10 bases between them. The CDR3 extends over 13 amino acids. The germline gives CDR1 KGHDR, CDR2 SFDVKD.

This chain connects TRBV7-2 to TRBJ2-1, with a weak D call TRBD1 (5 bases). Germline V gene sequence: CDR1 SGHTA, CDR2 FQGNSA. V shed 1 base and J shed 0 bases, with 10 bases lying between them. CDR3 length: 16 residues. The CDR3 here is CASSLGTGNSYNEQFF. CDR3 DNA sequence: TGTGCCAGCAGCTTAGGAACAGGCAACTCCTACAATGAGCAGTTCTTC. The variable domain in full, completed from reference TRBV7-2 and TRBJ2-1, reads GAGVSQSPSNKVTEKGKDVELRCDPISGHTALYWYRQSLGQGLEFLIYFQGNSAPDKSGLPSDRFSAERTGGSVSTLTIQRTQQEDSAVYLCASSLGTGNSYNEQFFGPGTRLTVL.

The chain is built from TRBV30 and TRBJ1-5; 8 nucleotides match TRBD1. V dropped 0 bases and J dropped 2; count of bases not matched to a gene: 0. CDR1 and CDR2 from the germline V gene are GTSNPN and SVGIG (reference sequence). The CDR3 is 14 amino acids. CDR3 DNA sequence: TGTGCCTGGAGTGTACAGGGGGGCAATCAGCCCCAGCATTTT. It yields the protein CAWSVQGGNQPQHF.

The chain couples TRBV6-5 to TRBJ1-2, with 10 bases matching TRBD1. V lost 7 bases and J lost 5; bases outside the gene matches: 4. Germline loops: CDR1 MNHEY, CDR2 SVGAGI. The CDR3 is 13 residues long. CDR3 loop: CASTPDRGYGYTF. The CDR3 DNA reads TGTGCCAGCACCCCGGACAGGGGGTATGGCTACACCTTC.

This sequence joins TRBV9 and TRBJ2-7, with D possibly TRBD1 on 5 matching bases. The CDR3 covers 14 residues. Deletions cut 0 bases from V and 2 bases from J, with 9 bases between. Germline V gene lookup returns CDR1 SGDLS and CDR2 YYNGEE. The DNA for the CDR3 is TGTGCCAGCAGCGTAGTAGGGGAACCCTACGAGCAGTACTTC. It encodes CASSVVGEPYEQYF.

The chain uses TRBV6-7 and TRBJ1-5; D is perhaps TRBD1 (6 bases). TRBV6-7 is placed among ORFs of uncertain function. Trimming stripped 9 bases from V and 7 bases from J, with 19 bases between. The CDR3 contains 14 residues. In nucleotides, the CDR3 is TGTGCCAGTTATATGAGGGGGGGATACCAGCCCCAGCATTTT. Protein sequence: CASYMRGGYQPQHF.

The rearrangement joins TRBV6-4 to TRBJ2-1; 9 nucleotides match TRBD2. The J segment lost 6 bases and the V segment lost 3 bases, leaving 6 bases of the junction unmatched. CDR1 is MRHNA and CDR2 is SNTAGT in the germline V gene. The CDR3 has 15 amino acids. The chain's CDR3 is CASSESLAGFNEQFF. CDR3 DNA: TGTGCCAGCAGTGAAAGCCTAGCGGGGTTCAATGAGCAGTTCTTC.

The chain links TRBV5-1 to TRBJ1-2; D ambiguous. Trimming pared 3 bases from V and 8 bases from J, leaving 26 bases between. CDR3 length: 17 amino acids. CDR1 is SGHRS, CDR2 YFSETQ, per germline. The CDR3 nucleotides are TGCGCCAGCAGCTCAAACGGCCGAGGTGAGTCGGCGAGGGGCTACACCTTC. Its protein product is CASSSNGRGESARGYTF.

The chain carries TRBV19 and TRBJ1-2; 7 nucleotides line up with TRBD1. The CDR3 consists of 14 residues. The V segment lost 8 bases and the J segment 4 bases; nucleotides outside the gene matches: 10. CDR1 is LNHDA, CDR2 SQIVND, per germline (reference sequence). This chain's CDR3 is CASYGQVDLYGYTF. The DNA for the CDR3 is TGTGCCAGTTATGGACAGGTTGACCTCTATGGCTACACCTTC.

The chain joins TRBV14 to TRBJ1-6, with D hard to call. V was trimmed by 6 bases and J by 9 bases, leaving 9 bases between them. CDR1 and CDR2 (germline): SGHDN, FVKESK. This CDR3 region has 12 residues. The CDR3 DNA is TGTGCCAGCAGTCATAGCTCTTCACCCCTCCACTTT. Protein product: CASSHSSSPLHF.

Comments on this clone: The same CDR3 also results from other DNA sequences found in this sample. The chain uses TRBV3-1 (or the pseudogene TRBV3-2) and TRBJ1-5; D call uncertain. The CDR3 runs 14 residues. V lost 1 base and J lost 2, with 6 bases in between. Germline values: CDR1 LGHDT, CDR2 YNNKEL (reference sequence). In DNA, the CDR3 is TGTGCCAGCAGCCAAGGTCAGGGCAATCAGCCCCAGCATTTT. Translated, it gives CASSQGQGNQPQHF.

The genes are TRBV19 and TRBJ1-1, with TRBD1 as a possible D gene (5 bases). V gave up 1 base and J gave up 1 base, with 28 bases separating them. Germline V CDR1 and CDR2: LNHDA, SQIVND (reference sequence). The CDR3 is made up of 21 amino acids. CDR3 region: CASSIGVRDSASRGGNTEAFF. The CDR3 DNA reads TGTGCCAGTAGTATAGGTGTTCGGGACTCCGCTTCTAGGGGAGGGAACACTGAAGCTTTCTTT.

This clone was counted a single time. The gene calls are TRBV18 and TRBJ1-1; 7 bases match TRBD1. CDR3 length equals 15 residues. Germline values: CDR1 KGHSH, CDR2 LQKENI. V was clipped by 4 bases and J by 1 base; unmatched bases: 6. For the CDR3, the DNA is TGTGCCAGCTCACTCGACAGGGCTACGAACACTGAAGCTTTCTTT. Translation gives CASSLDRATNTEAFF.

The chain is built from TRBV28 and TRBJ1-5; 9 bases are a match to TRBD1. V lost 3 bases, J lost 6 bases, and 6 bases stayed unmatched. Germline CDR1 MDHEN, CDR2 SYDVKM. The length of the CDR3 is 15 residues. CDR3 in amino acids: CASSLGDRARQPQHF. CDR3 sequence (DNA): TGTGCCAGCAGTTTGGGGGACAGGGCCCGTCAGCCCCAGCATTTT.

V usage is TRBV12-3 or TRBV12-4 and J usage is TRBJ1-5, with D maybe TRBD1 (5 bases). V lost 3 bases to trimming and J lost 6 bases, with 9 bases between them. The CDR3 runs to 13 residues. CDR3: CASSFRGGQPQHF. As DNA, the CDR3 is TGTGCCAGCAGTTTTAGGGGTGGTCAGCCCCAGCATTTT.

The rearrangement links TRBV18 to TRBJ2-1; possible D gene TRBD1, 6 bases. CDR1 and CDR2 from the germline V gene are KGHSH and LQKENI. The ends were cut back, 4 bases at V and 4 bases at J, with 11 bases in the middle. The CDR3 sequence is 14 residues long. CDR3 in DNA: TGTGCCAGCTCACGAGACAGGAGGTACAATGAGCAGTTCTTC. Translating it yields CASSRDRRYNEQFF.

The genes are TRBV28 and TRBJ1-5; TRBD1 agrees at 8 bases. J was trimmed by 3 bases and V by 4 bases; bases with no gene match: 2. The CDR3 loop spans 14 amino acids. The V gene's germline CDR1 is MDHEN and CDR2 SYDVKM. The CDR3, as DNA: TGTGCCAGCAGTTCGGACAGGGCCAATCAGCCCCAGCATTTT. Translating gives CASSSDRANQPQHF.

This chain links TRBV28 with TRBJ1-5; weak D call: TRBD1 (6 bases). This CDR3 has 12 amino acids. Trimming removed 10 bases from V and 2 bases from J, with 9 bases in between. Germline V gene sequence: CDR1 MDHEN, CDR2 SYDVKM. CDR3 protein: CATGVGNQPQHF. CDR3 sequence (DNA): TGTGCCACAGGGGTAGGCAATCAGCCCCAGCATTTT. Together with reference TRBV28 and TRBJ1-5, the CDR3 gives the full variable domain: DVKVTQSSRYLVKRTGEKVFLECVQDMDHENMFWYRQDPGLGLRLIYFSYDVKMKEKGDIPEGYSVSREKKERFSLILESASTNQTSMYLCATGVGNQPQHFGDGTRLSIL.

This chain joins TRBV15 and TRBJ2-5, with 8 positions matching TRBD1. The CDR3 spans 14 residues. Germline values: CDR1 LNHNV, CDR2 YYDKDF (reference sequence). V was pared by 3 bases and J by 5 bases, with 5 bases of the junction left unmatched. The CDR3 bases are TGTGCCACCAGCAGCCCAGGGGGCGCGGAGACCCAGTACTTC. As protein: CATSSPGGAETQYF.

J is TRBJ1-2 and V is TRBV19; the D is unclear. V shed 1 base and J shed 4 bases, with 13 bases lying between them. Germline V gene sequence: CDR1 LNHDA, CDR2 SQIVND (reference sequence). CDR3 length: 15 residues. CDR3 bases: TGTGCCAGTAGTATAGGGTTAGGAGGGCCCTATGGCTACACCTTC. It is translated as CASSIGLGGPYGYTF.

This chain uses TRBV3-1 (or the pseudogene TRBV3-2) with TRBJ2-1; TRBD2 agrees at 9 bases. CDR3 size: 15 residues. Trimming at V came to 0 bases and at J to 6 bases, leaving 3 bases not matched to a gene. Germline values: CDR1 LGHDT, CDR2 YNNKEL (reference sequence). Written as DNA, the CDR3 is TGTGCCAGCAGCCAAGATGCTAGCGGGGTCAATGAGCAGTTCTTC. This codes for CASSQDASGVNEQFF.

The rearrangement uses TRBV5-6 and TRBJ2-7, with 7 bases fitting TRBD2. V lost 4 bases to trimming and J lost 4 bases; unmatched junction nucleotides: 8. Germline CDR1 is SGHDT and CDR2 is YYEEEE. The CDR3 contains 14 residues. CDR3 protein: CASSPAGRWYEQYF. As DNA, the CDR3 is TGTGCCAGCAGCCCAGCGGGGAGGTGGTACGAGCAGTACTTC.

The chain combines TRBV11-2 with TRBJ2-7; 14 bases align to TRBD2. From germline, CDR1 is SGHAT and CDR2 FQNNGV. The junction had 11 bases not matched to a gene; V was cut back by 11 bases and J by 2 bases. The CDR3 totals 16 residues. The CDR3 loop is CASGGLAGVPPYEQYF. In DNA form, the CDR3 reads TGTGCCTCGGGGGGACTAGCGGGAGTCCCCCCCTACGAGCAGTACTTC.